This T cell receptor (beta chain) was captured by sequencing in a study of blood T cell repertoires in COVID-19. Study summary: COVID-19 samples, acute and convalescent, were from the United States, Italy and Spain. PBMCs, B-cell-depleted T cells, or T cells were the source of the cDNA or gDNA that made up the material.

In the original analysis: Researchers report that nucleated cell counts were estimated from reference gene primer amplification. TCRdb's copy holds only in-frame clones and misses some; the assay was immunoSEQ multiplex PCR. Clone size and the V and J calls come from that table; the DNA yielded D and trimming. The sample gives under 300,000 clones, over 80% of which show up once; approximately 1.5% is in the top ten. This clone has just one count. The CDR3 runs 15 residues. The V gene end was trimmed by 5 bases and the J gene end by 9 bases; junction bases not matched to a gene: 16. Per the germline V gene, CDR1 is MNHEY and CDR2 is SVGEGT.

The source material was peripheral blood. The sequence derives from a woman aged 40 to 49 who had recovered from COVID-19. The gene calls are TRBV6-2 or TRBV6-3 and TRBJ2-7; 7 positions match TRBD1. Written as DNA, the CDR3 is TGTGCCAGCAGTGCGTCCCGACAGGGCACCGTCGCGCAGTACTTC. It specifies CASSASRQGTVAQYF.